What follows is one TCR beta chain and its context. Trimming removed 5 bases from V and 1 base from J, with 9 bases in between. The germline gives CDR1 LNHDA, CDR2 SQIVND (reference sequence). The CDR3 spans 14 residues. Libraries were prepared by immunoSEQ multiplex PCR; TCRdb keeps only in-frame clonotypes and omits some of them. The sample gives over 100,000 clones, 90% to 95% of which show up once; approximately 0.17% is in the top ten. The sample comes from a study of siplizumab effects on memory and regulatory T cells. The sample taken for sequencing was non-Treg CD4+ T cells sorted from blood. V usage is TRBV19 and J usage is TRBJ1-5, with unresolved D. The TCR comes from a human donor in good health. DNA of the CDR3: TGTGCCAGTAGTGGTCCGGGGAGCAATCAGCCCCAGCATTTT. Amino acid sequence: CASSGPGSNQPQHF.